A selection of T cell receptor beta chains follows, all from one sample in a study of vaccination effects on CD4 cells after COVID-19. Antigens for these TCRs are unknown. Sequencing was performed with immunoSEQ multiplex PCR; in TCRdb, only in-frame clones are kept and a portion is missing. The table lists some 69,000 clones, 76% of them singletons, with about 3% in the top ten. The sample here was CD4+ T cells from PBMCs cultured with HCoV-NL63 spike peptides, taken before COVID-19 vaccination. The source of these receptors is a human donor who received a COVID-19 vaccine. CDR3s include the opening cysteine and the closing phenylalanine or tryptophan. D genes are given only for firm matches. Rows give clone size only sometimes, using once, few, many, or a class for an expanded clone.

V	D	J	size	DNA	CDR3
TRBV29-1	.	TRBJ1-2	.	TGCAGCGTTGACGGTCTGGGGGGCGCGAACTATGGCTACACCTTC	CSVDGLGGANYGYTF
TRBV7-3	TRBD2	TRBJ2-2	few	TGTGCCAGCAGCCCCGGACTAGCGGGGGGGGAGCTGTTTTTT	CASSPGLAGGELFF
TRBV2	TRBD1	TRBJ1-1	.	TGTGCCAGCAGAATGACAGGGTCTACTGAAGCTTTCTTT	CASRMTGSTEAFF
TRBV20-1	TRBD1	TRBJ1-6	once	TGCAGTGCTAGGACAGGGTTTACCCTCCACTTT	CSARTGFTLHF
TRBV19	TRBD1	TRBJ1-1	once	TGTGCCAGTAGTATCGCGTTCTCGGACAGGGGGCAAAACACTGAAGCTTTCTTT	CASSIAFSDRGQNTEAFF
TRBV5-1	TRBD1	TRBJ2-6	.	TGCGCCAGCAGGACAGGGGGCGCTTCTGGGGCCAACGTCCTGACTTTC	CASRTGGASGANVLTF
TRBV18	TRBD1	TRBJ2-4	.	TGTGCCAGCTCACCACTTGGGACAGGGGGAGTCAAAAACATTCAGTACTTC	CASSPLGTGGVKNIQYF
TRBV23-1	.	TRBJ1-1	.	TGCGCCAGCAGTTCACCAACAGGGCTGGGCACTGAAGCTTTCTTT	CASSSPTGLGTEAFF
TRBV19	.	TRBJ2-3	once	TGTGCCAGTAGTATCGGGCCGGGACTTGGCACAGATACGCAGTATTTT	CASSIGPGLGTDTQYF
TRBV7-9	.	TRBJ2-5	.	TGTGCCAGCAGCCAAAGGACCGGGTACCAAGAGACCCAGTACTTC	CASSQRTGYQETQYF
TRBV7-3	TRBD2	TRBJ2-3	.	TGTGCCAGCAGTCCTTCAAGCGGGGGGGCAACAGATACGCAGTATTTT	CASSPSSGGATDTQYF
TRBV6-5	.	TRBJ1-1	.	TGTGCCAGCAGGTTAGGGGGGATCAGCACTGAAGCTTTCTTT	CASRLGGISTEAFF
TRBV11-2	.	TRBJ1-4	.	TGTGCCAGCAGCCTGCAGCTTGCAACTAATGAAAAACTGTTTTTT	CASSLQLATNEKLFF
TRBV7-2	TRBD2	TRBJ2-5	.	TGTGCCAGCAGCTTCGGGGGGGCAGGCGAGACCCAGTACTTC	CASSFGGAGETQYF
TRBV19	.	TRBJ1-5	.	TGTGCCAGTAGTATTTTCGGCAGCAATCAGCCCCAGCATTTT	CASSIFGSNQPQHF
TRBV6-1	.	TRBJ2-1	few	TGTGCCAGCAGTGGGGCCCAGGGGAGAAGGAACAATGAGCAGTTCTTC	CASSGAQGRRNNEQFF
TRBV18	TRBD2	TRBJ2-5	.	TGTGCCAGCTCACCACGGCTAGCGGAAGAGACCCAGTACTTC	CASSPRLAEETQYF
TRBV18	.	TRBJ2-5	.	TGTGCCAGCACCCCAGGCCTTGGGGAGACCCAGTACTTC	CASTPGLGETQYF
TRBV5-1	TRBD2	TRBJ2-1	.	TGCGCCAGCAGCTTGCGGCTACTAGCGGGGGGGCCGGGCTCCTACAATGAGCAGTTCTTC	CASSLRLLAGGPGSYNEQFF
TRBV6-5	.	TRBJ1-2	few	TGTGCCAGCACCCGCGGGAACCCCCACTATGGCTACACCTTC	CASTRGNPHYGYTF
TRBV11-3	TRBD2	TRBJ2-3	.	TGTGCCAGCAGCTTAGAGGGACCGGGACTAGCGGTATCCCAGGGCACAGATACGCAGTATTTT	CASSLEGPGLAVSQGTDTQYF
TRBV18	TRBD1	TRBJ1-3	.	TGTGCCAGCTCACCCACGTGGGACAGGACTGCTCTCTCTGGAAACACCATATATTTT	CASSPTWDRTALSGNTIYF
TRBV5-1	TRBD2	TRBJ2-2	.	TGCGCCAGCAGCTCCGGACTAGCGGGGGGCCTTTGGGGCACCGGGGAGCTGTTTTTT	CASSSGLAGGLWGTGELFF
TRBV12-3/TRBV12-4	TRBD1	TRBJ1-3	.	TGTGCCAGCCCAGGGGGCTCTGGAAACACCATATATTTT	CASPGGSGNTIYF
TRBV6-5	TRBD1	TRBJ2-5	.	TGTGCCAGCAGTACAGGGGGTGGGACCCAGTACTTC	CASSTGGGTQYF
TRBV18	.	TRBJ1-5	.	TGTGCCAGCTCACCTCTCCCCAATCAGCCCCAGCATTTT	CASSPLPNQPQHF
TRBV2	.	TRBJ1-5	.	TGTGCCAGCAGGAAGACTGGGAATAGCAATCAGCCCCAGCATTTT	CASRKTGNSNQPQHF
TRBV6-2/TRBV6-3	.	TRBJ1-6	.	TGTGCCAGCAGTTACACCGCCCGTTCACCCCTCCACTTT	CASSYTARSPLHF
TRBV6-2/TRBV6-3	.	TRBJ1-4	.	TGTGCCAGCAGTTCCGTCGTGGGGCCGAATGAAAAACTGTTTTTT	CASSSVVGPNEKLFF
TRBV5-6	TRBD1	TRBJ2-5	.	TGTGCCAGCAGCGACCGAATAGGGACAGGGGGCGAGACCCAGTACTTC	CASSDRIGTGGETQYF
TRBV5-1	.	TRBJ2-5	.	TGCGCCAGCAGACAGGCCCCTTCGAAGGAGACCCAGTACTTC	CASRQAPSKETQYF
TRBV19	.	TRBJ2-4	.	TGTGCCAGTAGTATTTGGGACATTCAGTACTTC	CASSIWDIQYF
TRBV6-5	.	TRBJ1-6	few	TGTGCCAGCAGCCGGGACCACAGGGATTCACCCCTCCACTTT	CASSRDHRDSPLHF
TRBV5-4	.	TRBJ1-1	.	TGTGCCAGCAGCTTGGAGGGGGGCACTGAAGCTTTCTTT	CASSLEGGTEAFF
TRBV6-4	.	TRBJ2-1	.	TGTGCCAGCAGTGACACACCAAGTTTCGACACCTACAATGAGCAGTTCTTC	CASSDTPSFDTYNEQFF
TRBV24-1	TRBD1	TRBJ1-2	.	TGTGCCACCAGTGACGGACAGGGGTATGGCTACACCTTC	CATSDGQGYGYTF
TRBV3-1/TRBV3-2	.	TRBJ1-1	few	TGTGCCAGCAGCTTCCGACAGGTAAACACTGAAGCTTTCTTT	CASSFRQVNTEAFF
TRBV18	.	TRBJ1-1	few	TGTGCCAGCTCTAACCAGGGGTGGAACACTGAAGCTTTCTTT	CASSNQGWNTEAFF
TRBV5-1	TRBD1	TRBJ2-1	once	TGCGCCAGCCGTAAAACCGGACAGGGAGAGGGACAGTTCTTC	CASRKTGQGEGQFF
TRBV7-9	.	TRBJ1-2	.	TGTGCCAGCAGCTTCTCAGACTATGGCTACACCTTC	CASSFSDYGYTF
TRBV10-2	TRBD1	TRBJ2-2	.	TGCGCCAGCAGCGCCGTCCTTGGGACAGGGGGCGCCACCGGGGAGCTGTTTTTT	CASSAVLGTGGATGELFF